These T cell receptor beta chains were read from a single sample in a study of T cell changes during pregnancy in multiple sclerosis. Sequencing was performed with immunoSEQ multiplex PCR; in TCRdb, only in-frame clones are kept and a portion is missing. The sample carries approximately 89,000 clones, approximately 93% recorded once. The material sequenced was peripheral blood, taken after pregnancy. The receptors were gathered from a female donor in good health, enrolled as a control in a pregnancy study. CDR3s include the opening cysteine and the closing phenylalanine or tryptophan. Fields, in order: D gene, J gene, V gene, clone size, CDR3 protein, CDR3 DNA. The D gene is left open where the match is weak. Size is stated for part of the rows, as once, few or many counts, or as a class when the clone is expanded.

d_gene: TRBD2
j_gene: TRBJ2-3
v_gene: TRBV7-9
abundance: medium-sized
CDR3aa: CASSSSGTTTDTQYF
CDR3nt: TGTGCCAGCAGCTCGTCCGGGACTACCACAGATACGCAGTATTTT

d_gene: -
j_gene: TRBJ1-5
v_gene: TRBV7-7
abundance: -
CDR3aa: CASSSAVGLSNQPQHF
CDR3nt: TGTGCTAGCAGCTCTGCGGTGGGGCTGAGCAATCAGCCCCAGCATTTT

d_gene: -
j_gene: TRBJ1-1
v_gene: TRBV7-2
abundance: -
CDR3aa: CASSRVQGTEAFF
CDR3nt: TGTGCCAGCAGCCGGGTCCAGGGCACTGAAGCTTTCTTT

d_gene: -
j_gene: TRBJ2-1
v_gene: TRBV5-4
abundance: once
CDR3aa: CASSPGRSSYNEQFF
CDR3nt: TGTGCCAGCAGCCCGGGGAGGAGCTCCTACAATGAGCAGTTCTTC

d_gene: -
j_gene: TRBJ1-1
v_gene: TRBV6-5
abundance: -
CDR3aa: CASSPGENTEAFF
CDR3nt: TGTGCCAGCAGCCCAGGGGAAAACACTGAAGCTTTCTTT

d_gene: -
j_gene: TRBJ1-2
v_gene: TRBV2
abundance: -
CDR3aa: CASSEFGGGDYGYTF
CDR3nt: TGTGCCAGCAGTGAATTCGGGGGAGGAGACTATGGCTACACCTTC

d_gene: -
j_gene: TRBJ2-5
v_gene: TRBV25-1
abundance: -
CDR3aa: CASSDVGWDYQETQYF
CDR3nt: TGTGCCAGCAGTGATGTAGGATGGGACTACCAAGAGACCCAGTACTTC

d_gene: TRBD2
j_gene: TRBJ2-7
v_gene: TRBV5-3
abundance: -
CDR3aa: CARSLGGGREEQYF
CDR3nt: TGTGCCAGAAGCTTAGGCGGGGGACGAGAGGAGCAGTACTTC

d_gene: TRBD2
j_gene: TRBJ2-5
v_gene: TRBV2
abundance: -
CDR3aa: CASRIASGSAQTQYF
CDR3nt: TGTGCCAGTAGAATCGCTAGCGGGAGCGCGCAGACCCAGTACTTC

d_gene: -
j_gene: TRBJ2-3
v_gene: TRBV11-2
abundance: -
CDR3aa: CASSLGKRVPDTQYF
CDR3nt: TGTGCCAGCAGCTTAGGCAAGAGAGTCCCAGATACGCAGTATTTT

d_gene: -
j_gene: TRBJ1-1
v_gene: TRBV28
abundance: -
CDR3aa: CASRQGGTEAFF
CDR3nt: TGTGCCAGCAGACAGGGCGGCACTGAAGCTTTCTTT

d_gene: -
j_gene: TRBJ1-2
v_gene: TRBV13
abundance: -
CDR3aa: CASNYRKTNYGYTF
CDR3nt: TGTGCCAGCAACTACAGGAAGACTAACTATGGCTACACCTTC

d_gene: TRBD2
j_gene: TRBJ2-7
v_gene: TRBV28
abundance: -
CDR3aa: CASSGTSGRSMRSYEQYF
CDR3nt: TGTGCCAGCAGTGGAACTAGCGGGAGATCTATGCGCTCCTACGAGCAGTACTTC

d_gene: TRBD1
j_gene: TRBJ2-7
v_gene: TRBV13
abundance: -
CDR3aa: CASSPQGQGRNEQYF
CDR3nt: TGTGCCAGCAGCCCCCAGGGACAGGGCCGCAACGAGCAGTACTTC

d_gene: -
j_gene: TRBJ2-1
v_gene: TRBV7-9
abundance: -
CDR3aa: CASSFELHRVEQFF
CDR3nt: TGTGCCAGCAGCTTCGAGCTCCACAGGGTTGAGCAGTTCTTC

d_gene: TRBD1
j_gene: TRBJ2-7
v_gene: TRBV4-1
abundance: -
CDR3aa: CASSQDRWGHEQYF
CDR3nt: TGCGCCAGCAGCCAGGACAGGTGGGGACACGAGCAGTACTTC

d_gene: TRBD2
j_gene: TRBJ2-3
v_gene: TRBV10-3
abundance: -
CDR3aa: CAVTGTSGPEDTQYF
CDR3nt: TGTGCCGTTACCGGGACTAGCGGGCCGGAGGATACGCAGTATTTT

d_gene: TRBD1
j_gene: TRBJ1-2
v_gene: TRBV18
abundance: -
CDR3aa: CASSPFSRAGTETYGYTF
CDR3nt: TGTGCCAGCTCACCTTTTTCGAGAGCAGGGACAGAGACATATGGCTACACCTTC

d_gene: TRBD1
j_gene: TRBJ2-2
v_gene: TRBV2
abundance: -
CDR3aa: CASGQGNANTGELFF
CDR3nt: TGTGCCAGCGGACAGGGGAACGCGAACACCGGGGAGCTGTTTTTT

d_gene: -
j_gene: TRBJ2-2
v_gene: TRBV10-3
abundance: -
CDR3aa: CAISEVERITGELFF
CDR3nt: TGTGCCATCAGTGAAGTAGAGCGAATCACCGGGGAGCTGTTTTTT

d_gene: TRBD1
j_gene: TRBJ2-7
v_gene: TRBV2
abundance: -
CDR3aa: CASSDLPTGDSAYEQYF
CDR3nt: TGTGCCAGCAGTGATCTCCCCACAGGGGATTCGGCCTACGAGCAGTACTTC

d_gene: -
j_gene: TRBJ2-7
v_gene: TRBV27
abundance: -
CDR3aa: CASSFATASEQYF
CDR3nt: TGTGCCAGCAGTTTTGCGACAGCCTCCGAGCAGTACTTC